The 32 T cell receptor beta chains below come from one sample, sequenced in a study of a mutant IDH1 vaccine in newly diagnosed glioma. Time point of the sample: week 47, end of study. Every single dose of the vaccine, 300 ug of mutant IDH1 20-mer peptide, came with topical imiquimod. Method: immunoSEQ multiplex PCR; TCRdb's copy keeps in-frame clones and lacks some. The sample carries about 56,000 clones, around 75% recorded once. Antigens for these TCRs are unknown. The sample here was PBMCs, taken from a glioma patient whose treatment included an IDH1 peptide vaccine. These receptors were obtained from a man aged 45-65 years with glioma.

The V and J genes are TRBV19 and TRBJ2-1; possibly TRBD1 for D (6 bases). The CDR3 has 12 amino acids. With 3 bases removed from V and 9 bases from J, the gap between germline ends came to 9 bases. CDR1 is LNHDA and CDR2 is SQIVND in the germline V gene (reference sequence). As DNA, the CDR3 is TGTGCCAGTAGTATTGAAGGGGGTGAGCAGTTCTTC. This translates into CASSIEGGEQFF. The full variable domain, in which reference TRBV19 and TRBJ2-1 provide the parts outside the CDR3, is DGGITQSPKYLFRKEGQNVTLSCEQNLNHDAMYWYRQDPGQGLRLIYYSQIVNDFQKGDIAEGYSVSREKKESFPLTVTSAQKNPTAFYLCASSIEGGEQFFGPGTRLTVL.

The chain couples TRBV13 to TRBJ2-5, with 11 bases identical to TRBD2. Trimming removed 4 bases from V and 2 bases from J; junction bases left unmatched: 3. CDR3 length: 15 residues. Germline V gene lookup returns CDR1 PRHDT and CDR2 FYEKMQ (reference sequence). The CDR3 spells CASSSGLAEQETQYF. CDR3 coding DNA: TGTGCCAGCAGCTCGGGACTAGCGGAGCAAGAGACCCAGTACTTC.

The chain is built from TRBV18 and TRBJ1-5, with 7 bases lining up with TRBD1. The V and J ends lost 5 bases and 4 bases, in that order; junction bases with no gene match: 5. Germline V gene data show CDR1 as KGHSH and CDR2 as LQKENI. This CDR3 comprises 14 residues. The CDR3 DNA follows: TGTGCCAGCTCAGCGGACAGGACGAATCAGCCCCAGCATTTT. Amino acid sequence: CASSADRTNQPQHF.

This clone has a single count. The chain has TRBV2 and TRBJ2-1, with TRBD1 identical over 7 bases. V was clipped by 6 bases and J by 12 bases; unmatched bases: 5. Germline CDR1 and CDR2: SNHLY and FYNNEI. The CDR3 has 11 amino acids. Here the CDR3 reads CASSDWTGQFF. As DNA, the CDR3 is TGTGCCAGCAGCGATTGGACAGGGCAGTTCTTC.

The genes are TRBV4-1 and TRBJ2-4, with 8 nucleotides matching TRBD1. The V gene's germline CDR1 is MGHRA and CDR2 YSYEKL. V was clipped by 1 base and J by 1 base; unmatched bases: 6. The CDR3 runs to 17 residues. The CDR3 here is CASSQGERTGAKNIQYF. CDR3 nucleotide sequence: TGCGCCAGCAGCCAAGGGGAAAGGACAGGGGCCAAAAACATTCAGTACTTC.

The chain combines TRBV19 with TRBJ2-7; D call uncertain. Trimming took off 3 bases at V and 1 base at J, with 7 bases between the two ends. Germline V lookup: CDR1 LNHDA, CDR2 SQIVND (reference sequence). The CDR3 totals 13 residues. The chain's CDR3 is CASSISLSYEQYF. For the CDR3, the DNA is TGTGCCAGTAGTATCAGCTTGTCCTACGAGCAGTACTTC.

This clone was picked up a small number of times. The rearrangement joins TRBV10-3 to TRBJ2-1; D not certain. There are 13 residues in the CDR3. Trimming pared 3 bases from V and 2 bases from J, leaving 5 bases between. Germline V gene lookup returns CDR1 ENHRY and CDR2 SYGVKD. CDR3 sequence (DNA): TGTGCCATCAGTGAAAAAGCCTACAATGAGCAGTTCTTC. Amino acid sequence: CAISEKAYNEQFF.

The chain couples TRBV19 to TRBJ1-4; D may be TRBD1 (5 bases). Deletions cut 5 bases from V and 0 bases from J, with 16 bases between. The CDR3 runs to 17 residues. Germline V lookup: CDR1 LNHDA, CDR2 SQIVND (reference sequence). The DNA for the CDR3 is TGTGCCAGTAGTTTTGACAGTAGACCCGCAACTAATGAAAAACTGTTTTTT. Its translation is CASSFDSRPATNEKLFF.

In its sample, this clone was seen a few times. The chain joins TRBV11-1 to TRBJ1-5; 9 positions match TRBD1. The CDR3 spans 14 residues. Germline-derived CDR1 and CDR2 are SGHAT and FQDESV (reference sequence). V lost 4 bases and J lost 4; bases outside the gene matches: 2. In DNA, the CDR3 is TGTGCCAGCAGCTCCGGACAGGGGAATCAGCCCCAGCATTTT. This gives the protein CASSSGQGNQPQHF.

The CDR3 region has the DNA TGTGCCAGCAGTGAATATGGGACAGGGGTCTATGGCTACACCTTC. Translating it yields CASSEYGTGVYGYTF. This chain links TRBV25-1 with TRBJ1-2, with TRBD1 matching 10 bases. Per the germline V gene, CDR1 is MGHDK and CDR2 is SYGVNS. This CDR3 comprises 15 residues. With 0 bases clipped from V and 4 bases from J, the junction kept 2 bases outside the gene matches.

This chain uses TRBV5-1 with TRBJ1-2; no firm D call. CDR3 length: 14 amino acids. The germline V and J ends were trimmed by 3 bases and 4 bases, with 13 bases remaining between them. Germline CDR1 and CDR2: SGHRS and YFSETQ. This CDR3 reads CASSSSGSLYGYTF. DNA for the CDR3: TGCGCCAGCAGCTCGTCCGGGTCCCTCTATGGCTACACCTTC.

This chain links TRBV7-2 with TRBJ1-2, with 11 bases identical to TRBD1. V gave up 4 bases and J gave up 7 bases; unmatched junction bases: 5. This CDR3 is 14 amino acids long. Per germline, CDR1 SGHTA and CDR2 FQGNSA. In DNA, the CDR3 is TGTGCCAGCAGCTCGGACAGGGGGCTGATTGGCTACACCTTC. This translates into CASSSDRGLIGYTF.

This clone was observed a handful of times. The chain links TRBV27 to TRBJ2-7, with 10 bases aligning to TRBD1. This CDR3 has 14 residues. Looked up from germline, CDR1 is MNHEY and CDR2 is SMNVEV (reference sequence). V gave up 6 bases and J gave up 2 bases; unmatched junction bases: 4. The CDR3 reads CASRWGTGAYEQYF. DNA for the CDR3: TGTGCCAGCAGATGGGGGACAGGGGCCTACGAGCAGTACTTC.

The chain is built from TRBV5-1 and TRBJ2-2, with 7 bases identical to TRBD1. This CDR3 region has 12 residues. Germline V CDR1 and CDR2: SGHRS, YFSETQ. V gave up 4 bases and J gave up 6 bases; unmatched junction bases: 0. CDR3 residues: CASSQGAGELFF. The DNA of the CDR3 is TGCGCCAGCAGCCAGGGGGCCGGGGAGCTGTTTTTT.

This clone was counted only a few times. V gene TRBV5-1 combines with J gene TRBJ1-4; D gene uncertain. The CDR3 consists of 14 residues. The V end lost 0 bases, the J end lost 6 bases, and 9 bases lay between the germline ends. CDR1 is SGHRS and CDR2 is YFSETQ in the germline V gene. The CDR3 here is CASSLGRRDEKLFF. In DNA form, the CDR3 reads TGCGCCAGCAGCTTGGGACGGCGGGATGAAAAACTGTTTTTT.

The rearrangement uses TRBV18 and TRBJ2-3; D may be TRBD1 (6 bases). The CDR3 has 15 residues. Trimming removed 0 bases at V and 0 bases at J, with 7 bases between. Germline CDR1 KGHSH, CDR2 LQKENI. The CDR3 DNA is TGTGCCAGCTCACCACCGGGACAAAGCACAGATACGCAGTATTTT. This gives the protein CASSPPGQSTDTQYF.

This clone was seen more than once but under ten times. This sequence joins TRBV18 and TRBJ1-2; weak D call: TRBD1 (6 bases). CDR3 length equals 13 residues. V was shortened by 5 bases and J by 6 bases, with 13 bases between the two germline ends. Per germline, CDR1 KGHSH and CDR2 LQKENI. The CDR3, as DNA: TGTGCCAGCTCAGTAAGACGACAGGATGGCTACACCTTC. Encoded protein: CASSVRRQDGYTF.

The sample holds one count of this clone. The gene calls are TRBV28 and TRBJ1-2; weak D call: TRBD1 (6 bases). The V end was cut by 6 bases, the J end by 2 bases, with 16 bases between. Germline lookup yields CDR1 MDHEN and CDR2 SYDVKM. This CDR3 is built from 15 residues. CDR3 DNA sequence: TGTGCCAGCAGAGGGTTGGGGGGCGCGAACTATGGCTACACCTTC. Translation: CASRGLGGANYGYTF.

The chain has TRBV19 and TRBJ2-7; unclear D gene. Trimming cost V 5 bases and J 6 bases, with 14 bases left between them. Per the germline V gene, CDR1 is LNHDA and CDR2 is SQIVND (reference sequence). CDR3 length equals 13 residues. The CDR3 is CASSSIPALEQYF. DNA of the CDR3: TGTGCCAGTAGTTCAATCCCTGCCCTCGAGCAGTACTTC.

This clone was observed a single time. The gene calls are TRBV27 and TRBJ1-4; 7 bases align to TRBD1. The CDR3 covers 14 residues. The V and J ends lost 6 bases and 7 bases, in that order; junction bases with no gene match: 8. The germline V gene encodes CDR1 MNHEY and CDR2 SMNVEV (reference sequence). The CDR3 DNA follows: TGTGCCAGCAGGCCAACAGGGGCGGGTGAAAAACTGTTTTTT. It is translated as CASRPTGAGEKLFF.

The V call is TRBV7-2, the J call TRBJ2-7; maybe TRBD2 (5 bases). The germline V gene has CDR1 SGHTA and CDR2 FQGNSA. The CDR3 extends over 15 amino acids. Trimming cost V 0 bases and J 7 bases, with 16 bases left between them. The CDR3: CASSLAASPLGEQYF. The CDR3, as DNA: TGTGCCAGCAGCTTAGCGGCTAGCCCCCTAGGAGAGCAGTACTTC.

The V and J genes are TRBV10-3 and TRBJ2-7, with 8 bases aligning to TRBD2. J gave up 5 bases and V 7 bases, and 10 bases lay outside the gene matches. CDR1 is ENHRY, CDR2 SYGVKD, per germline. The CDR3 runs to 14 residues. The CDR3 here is CAITPGGRIDEQYF. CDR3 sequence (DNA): TGTGCCATCACCCCGGGGGGGAGGATCGACGAGCAGTACTTC.

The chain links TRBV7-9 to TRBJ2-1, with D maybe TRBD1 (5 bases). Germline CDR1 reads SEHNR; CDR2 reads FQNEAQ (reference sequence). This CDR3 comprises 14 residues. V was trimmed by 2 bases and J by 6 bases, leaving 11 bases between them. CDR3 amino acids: CASSLTQGSNEQFF. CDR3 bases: TGTGCCAGCAGCTTAACCCAGGGTTCCAATGAGCAGTTCTTC.

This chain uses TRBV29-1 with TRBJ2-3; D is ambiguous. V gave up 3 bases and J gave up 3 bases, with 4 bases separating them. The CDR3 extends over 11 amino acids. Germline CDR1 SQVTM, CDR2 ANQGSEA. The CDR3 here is CSVEGTDTQYF. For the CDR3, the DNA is TGCAGCGTTGAGGGGACAGATACGCAGTATTTT.

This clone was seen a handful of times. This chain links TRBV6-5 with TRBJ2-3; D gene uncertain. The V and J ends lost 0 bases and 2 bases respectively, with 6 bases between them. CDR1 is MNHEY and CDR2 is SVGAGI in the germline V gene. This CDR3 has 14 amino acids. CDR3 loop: CASSYSAATDTQYF. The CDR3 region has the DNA TGTGCCAGCAGTTACTCCGCAGCCACAGATACGCAGTATTTT.

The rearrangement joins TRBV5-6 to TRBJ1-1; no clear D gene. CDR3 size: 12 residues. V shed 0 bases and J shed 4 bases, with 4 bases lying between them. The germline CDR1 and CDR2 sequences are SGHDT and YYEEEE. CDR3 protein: CASSLAATEAFF. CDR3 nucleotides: TGTGCCAGCAGCTTGGCGGCCACTGAAGCTTTCTTT.

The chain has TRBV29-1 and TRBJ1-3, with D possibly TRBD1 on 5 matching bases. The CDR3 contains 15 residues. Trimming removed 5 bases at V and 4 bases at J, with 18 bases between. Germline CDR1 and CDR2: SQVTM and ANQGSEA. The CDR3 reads CSVRDRQRGGNTIYF. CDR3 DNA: TGCAGCGTTCGGGACCGCCAAAGGGGCGGAAACACCATATATTTT. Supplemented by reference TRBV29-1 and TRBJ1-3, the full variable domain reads SAVISQKPSRDICQRGTSLTIQCQVDSQVTMMFWYRQQPGQSLTLIATANQGSEATYESGFVIDKFPISRPNLTFSTLTVSNMSPEDSSIYLCSVRDRQRGGNTIYFGEGSWLTVV.

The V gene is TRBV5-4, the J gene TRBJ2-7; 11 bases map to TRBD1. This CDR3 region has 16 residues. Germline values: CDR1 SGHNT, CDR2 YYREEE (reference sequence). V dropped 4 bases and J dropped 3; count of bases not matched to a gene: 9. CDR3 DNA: TGTGCCAGCAGCCCGTTGAAGGGGACAGGGGGCTACGAGCAGTACTTC. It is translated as CASSPLKGTGGYEQYF.

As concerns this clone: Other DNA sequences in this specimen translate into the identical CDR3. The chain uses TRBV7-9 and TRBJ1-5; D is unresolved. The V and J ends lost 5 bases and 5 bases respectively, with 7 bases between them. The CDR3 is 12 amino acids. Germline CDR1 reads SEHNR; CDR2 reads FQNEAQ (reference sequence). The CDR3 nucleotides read TGTGCCAGCAGCCGCTCCGATCAGCCCCAGCATTTT. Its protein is CASSRSDQPQHF.

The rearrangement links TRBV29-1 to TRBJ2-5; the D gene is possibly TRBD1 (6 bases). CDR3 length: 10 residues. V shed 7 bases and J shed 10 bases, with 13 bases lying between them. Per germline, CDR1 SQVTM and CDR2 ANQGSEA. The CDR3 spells CSARQEVQYF. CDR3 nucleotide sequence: TGCAGCGCCAGACAGGAGGTCCAGTACTTC.

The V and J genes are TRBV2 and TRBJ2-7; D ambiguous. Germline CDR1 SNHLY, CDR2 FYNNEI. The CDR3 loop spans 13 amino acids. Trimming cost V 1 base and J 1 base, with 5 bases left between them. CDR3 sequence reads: CASSEEPSYEQYF. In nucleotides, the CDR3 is TGTGCCAGCAGTGAAGAGCCGTCCTACGAGCAGTACTTC.

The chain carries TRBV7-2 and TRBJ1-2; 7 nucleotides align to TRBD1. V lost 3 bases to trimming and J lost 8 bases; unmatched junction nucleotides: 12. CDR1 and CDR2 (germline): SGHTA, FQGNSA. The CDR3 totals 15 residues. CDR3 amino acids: CASSFTVTGIDGYTF. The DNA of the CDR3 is TGTGCCAGCAGCTTTACCGTGACAGGGATAGACGGCTACACCTTC.